This T cell receptor beta chain was observed in a study of CD8 T cells in Susac syndrome. General observations from the study: Acknowledgment was made by the study that its TCR sequencing and HLA analysis involved a relatively small number of individuals.

Random-hexamer reverse transcription was applied to about 0.45 to 1 ug RNA. The amplification used immunoSEQ multiplex PCR on TCR beta CDR3; it spanned 54 Vbeta and 13 Jbeta. TCRdb called the immunoSEQ multiplex PCR reads again in MiXCR, with one record for every CDR3 protein. The table records over 350,000 distinct CDR3 sequences, more than 80% of them present only once. A note on this clonotype: Its antigen is not identified.

The authors carried out high-throughput sequencing of TCR beta. They applied it to CD8+ and CD4+ T cells obtained from blood. Germline CDR1 LGHDT, CDR2 YNNKEL (reference sequence). The CDR3 runs to 15 residues. V was trimmed by 1 base and J by 4 bases, leaving 13 bases between them. The receptor was isolated from a human donor with multiple sclerosis. Material for sequencing was CD8+ T cells from PBMCs. The rearrangement links TRBV3-1 to TRBJ1-1; the D gene is possibly TRBD1 (6 bases). The CDR3 DNA is TGTGCCAGCAGCCAAGGGACAGAAGGGCCCACTGAAGCTTTCTTT. It codes for CASSQGTEGPTEAFF. Variable domain in full (rest from reference TRBV3-1 and TRBJ1-1): DTAVSQTPKYLVTQMGNDKSIKCEQNLGHDTMYWYKQDSKKFLKIMFSYNNKELIINETVPNRFSPKSPDKAHLNLHINSLELGDSAVYFCASSQGTEGPTEAFFGQGTRLTVV.